The 23 T cell receptor beta chains in this list originate from one sample, sequenced in a study of regulatory T cells in long-lasting Graves disease. Both iRepertoire HTBI primers and Arm-PCR of CDR3 regions were used to build the TCR beta libraries. TCRdb re-derived calls from the multiplex PCR reads in MiXCR, one entry per CDR3 protein. Among around 450,000 distinct CDR3 sequences, 15% were seen once, and the ten largest hold about 7.6%. Indicated time point: newly diagnosed GD, antithyroid drugs for less than 3 months. Researchers made the TCR library from RNA that was extracted from PBMCs. These same records also appear under a second study, on T cells in Graves' hyperthyroidism and ophthalmopathy.

The source material was peripheral blood mononuclear cells (PBMCs), sampled at new diagnosis, from a patient treated with antithyroid drugs. The source of these receptors is a woman aged 40 to 50 with Graves disease.

This clonotype was seen only once. This chain joins TRBV19 and TRBJ2-4, with 11 bases aligning to TRBD2. V shed 6 bases, J shed 0 bases, and the junction held 10 bases outside the gene matches. The germline gives CDR1 LNHDA, CDR2 SQIVND (reference sequence). The length of the CDR3 is 18 residues. The CDR3 loop is CASSPGLADRLAKNIQYF. The CDR3 nucleotides are TGTGCCAGTAGCCCGGGACTAGCGGATCGACTAGCCAAAAACATTCAGTACTTC.

Ten or more counts support this clonotype. CDR3 residues: CATSRVRGQDTEAFF. CDR3 nucleotide sequence: TGTGCCACCAGCAGAGTAAGGGGGCAGGACACTGAAGCTTTCTTT. The rearrangement links TRBV15 to TRBJ1-1; 7 bases match TRBD1. The CDR3 consists of 15 residues. CDR1 and CDR2 (germline): LNHNV, YYDKDF (reference sequence). V was clipped by 1 base and J by 3 bases; unmatched bases: 5. Full variable domain (missing parts from reference TRBV15 and TRBJ1-1): DAMVIQNPRYQVTQFGKPVTLSCSQTLNHNVMYWYQQKSSQAPKLLFHYYDKDFNNEADTPDNFQSRRPNTSFCFLDIRSPGLGDTAMYLCATSRVRGQDTEAFFGQGTRLTVV.

A remark on this clonotype: The junction does not match germline at one end; this may be a read error. The chain links TRBV28 to TRBJ2-3, with 7 bases fitting TRBD2. CDR1 MDHEN and CDR2 SYDVKM come from the germline V gene. The CDR3 is made up of 15 amino acids. The CDR3 region is CASRPSSGGTDMQYF. CDR3 nucleotide sequence: TGTGCCAGCAGACCATCCTCGGGGGGTACAGATATGCAGTATTTT. Full variable domain (missing parts from reference TRBV28 and TRBJ2-3): DVKVTQSSRYLVKRTGEKVFLECVQDMDHENMFWYRQDPGLGLRLIYFSYDVKMKEKGDIPEGYSVSREKKERFSLILESASTNQTSMYLCASRPSSGGTDMQYFGPGTRLTVL.

This clonotype was detected ten times or more. The chain uses TRBV11-2 and TRBJ2-1; possibly TRBD1 for D (5 bases). The CDR3 has 13 amino acids. Trimming pared 1 base from V and 8 bases from J, leaving 9 bases between. Germline CDR1 reads SGHAT; CDR2 reads FQNNGV. The CDR3 loop is CASSLGQGHEQFF. The DNA for the CDR3 is TGTGCCAGCAGCTTAGGGCAGGGTCATGAGCAGTTCTTC.

This clonotype was counted at least ten times. This sequence joins TRBV7-2 and TRBJ2-3; D is uncertain. The V gene lost 1 base and the J gene lost 1 base, with 3 bases spanning the gap. Germline V gene sequence: CDR1 SGHTA, CDR2 FQGNSA. The CDR3 runs to 13 residues. The CDR3 here is CASSLVGTDTQYF. CDR3 bases: TGTGCCAGCAGCTTAGTGGGCACAGATACGCAGTATTTT.

The table lists this clonotype with many counts. J is TRBJ1-2 and V is TRBV19; D perhaps matches TRBD1 (6 bases). The CDR3 runs to 13 residues. CDR1 LNHDA and CDR2 SQIVND come from the germline V gene (reference sequence). V shed 11 bases and J shed 3 bases, with 16 bases lying between them. CDR3 coding DNA: TGTGCCGCATCCCCGGGACAAGACTATGGCTACACCTTC. It yields the protein CAASPGQDYGYTF.

This clonotype appeared many times. The chain joins TRBV20-1 to TRBJ2-1; 15 bases map to TRBD2. Unmatched junction bases numbered 14, after V lost 4 bases and J lost 4 bases. The CDR3 runs 19 residues. From germline, CDR1 is DFQATT and CDR2 SNEGSKA (reference sequence). The DNA of the CDR3 is TGCAGTGCTACCTCCGGGACTAGCGGGAGGAAAGACTGGTACAATGAGCAGTTCTTC. It codes for CSATSGTSGRKDWYNEQFF.

This clonotype showed up just a few times. V usage is TRBV12-3 or TRBV12-4 and J usage is TRBJ1-3, with a tentative D call TRBD1 (5 bases). The germline V and J ends were trimmed by 1 base and 3 bases, with 10 bases remaining between them. There are 15 residues in the CDR3. The CDR3 nucleotides are TGTGCCAGCAGTTTAGAGGGGTTTGGTGGAAACACCATATATTTT. It specifies CASSLEGFGGNTIYF.

This clonotype was seen a handful of times. The V and J genes are TRBV12-3 or TRBV12-4 and TRBJ2-5; 9 bases are shared with TRBD2. The CDR3 consists of 14 residues. V lost 6 bases to trimming and J lost 10 bases; unmatched junction nucleotides: 12. The CDR3 region is CASSPAGGIRSQYF. The CDR3 DNA reads as TGTGCCAGCAGCCCTGCGGGGGGGATTCGAAGCCAGTACTTC.

This clonotype was picked up many times. The CDR3 DNA follows: TGTGCCAGCAGTCGGACTAGCGGGATCGCCAAAAACATTCAGTACTTC. Translation gives CASSRTSGIAKNIQYF. The chain couples TRBV28 to TRBJ2-4; 12 bases agree with TRBD2. The CDR3 is 16 residues long. V lost 5 bases to trimming and J lost 1 base; unmatched junction nucleotides: 3. CDR1 and CDR2 (germline): MDHEN, SYDVKM.

This clonotype has at least ten counts. This chain connects TRBV5-1 to TRBJ2-3; 7 nucleotides agree with TRBD1. Germline CDR1 SGHRS, CDR2 YFSETQ. This CDR3 comprises 15 residues. Trimming cost V 3 bases and J 2 bases; bases outside gene matches: 6. CDR3 in amino acids: CASSSGTGATDTQYF. Written as DNA, the CDR3 is TGCGCCAGCAGCTCAGGAACAGGGGCCACAGATACGCAGTATTTT. The variable domain in full, with the rest retrieved from reference TRBV5-1 and TRBJ2-3, is KAGVTQTPRYLIKTRGQQVTLSCSPISGHRSVSWYQQTPGQGLQFLFEYFSETQRNKGNFPGRFSGRQFSNSRSEMNVSTLELGDSALYLCASSSGTGATDTQYFGPGTRLTVL.

This clonotype was picked up a small number of times. The chain combines TRBV5-6 with TRBJ2-6, with D perhaps being TRBD1 or TRBD2 (6 bases each). The ends were cut back, 0 bases at V and 4 bases at J, with 23 bases in the middle. Germline-derived CDR1 and CDR2 are SGHDT and YYEEEE. This CDR3 spans 20 amino acids. DNA for the CDR3: TGTGCCAGCAGCTTGGCGGGTCGGGGGCCCGAGGTGGCCGGGGCCAACGTCCTGACTTTC. It encodes CASSLAGRGPEVAGANVLTF.

This chain links TRBV29-1 with TRBJ1-2, with TRBD1 matching 8 bases. Trimming removed 6 bases from V and 4 bases from J; junction bases left unmatched: 7. Per germline, CDR1 SQVTM and CDR2 ANQGSEA. This CDR3 spans 13 amino acids. The CDR3 DNA reads as TGCAGCGTCGCTCCAGGGGGCGGCTATGGCTACACCTTC. As protein: CSVAPGGGYGYTF.

The CDR3: CASSGPLQETQYF. The DNA for the CDR3 is TGTGCCAGCTCAGGCCCCCTCCAAGAGACCCAGTACTTC. The rearrangement links TRBV18 to TRBJ2-5; unclear D gene. Germline V gene sequence: CDR1 KGHSH, CDR2 LQKENI. This CDR3 comprises 13 residues. V was pared by 5 bases and J by 1 base, with 8 bases between.

The V call is TRBV7-9, the J call TRBJ1-2; TRBD1 is a possible D gene (5 bases). The CDR3 loop spans 15 amino acids. V was clipped by 4 bases and J by 2 bases, with 14 bases between them. Germline lookup yields CDR1 SEHNR and CDR2 FQNEAQ (reference sequence). This CDR3 is CASSSTLGGNYGYTF. The CDR3, as DNA: TGTGCCAGCAGCTCTACCTTGGGGGGGAACTATGGCTACACCTTC.

Concerning this clonotype itself: Possible read error: a much larger clone is one base away. This sequence joins TRBV20-1 and TRBJ1-1; a possible D gene is TRBD1 (5 bases). The ends were cut back, 0 bases at V and 6 bases at J, with 14 bases in the middle. The CDR3 runs 14 residues. Germline assignment: CDR1 DFQATT and CDR2 SNEGSKA (reference sequence). The CDR3 DNA is TGCAGTGCTAGAGATATGCGAGGGGACGCTGAAGCTTTCTTT. It codes for CSARDMRGDAEAFF.

This clonotype came up a few times. The chain employs TRBV6-5 and TRBJ1-6; D not resolved. The germline V gene has CDR1 MNHEY and CDR2 SVGAGI. The germline V and J ends were trimmed by 0 bases and 3 bases, with 18 bases remaining between them. There are 19 residues in the CDR3. CDR3 DNA: TGTGCCAGCAGTTACTCAGGGCGATTCCGAAACCTCTATAATTCACCCCTCCACTTT. Translating gives CASSYSGRFRNLYNSPLHF.

The chain uses TRBV18 and TRBJ2-7, with TRBD2 as a possible D gene (6 bases). This CDR3 is built from 15 residues. Trimming took off 2 bases at V and 2 bases at J, with 13 bases between the two ends. Germline loops: CDR1 KGHSH, CDR2 LQKENI. CDR3 nucleotides: TGTGCCAGCTCACCAACTAGCCGTATGACCTACGAGCAGTACTTC. Translation: CASSPTSRMTYEQYF.

Concerning this clonotype itself: Given a much more abundant clone one base away, this may be a read error. The chain recombines TRBV5-1 with TRBJ2-5; maybe TRBD2 (6 bases). Germline CDR1 reads SGHRS; CDR2 reads YFSETQ. The CDR3 loop spans 15 amino acids. Trimming removed 0 bases at V and 4 bases at J, with 13 bases between. CDR3 amino acids: CASSLARRAGETQYF. The CDR3 nucleotides are TGCGCCAGCAGCTTGGCCCGGAGGGCGGGAGAGACCCAGTACTTC.

The rearrangement joins TRBV13 to TRBJ1-3; D gene uncertain. With 2 bases removed from V and 4 bases from J, the gap between germline ends came to 12 bases. CDR1 is PRHDT and CDR2 is FYEKMQ in the germline V gene (reference sequence). The CDR3 consists of 15 residues. The DNA of the CDR3 is TGTGCCAGCAGCTTACAGTCGAGTACCGGAAACACCATATATTTT. Amino acids: CASSLQSSTGNTIYF.

This clonotype has more than one count but fewer than ten. This sequence joins TRBV29-1 and TRBJ1-3; D unresolved. Germline V lookup: CDR1 SQVTM, CDR2 ANQGSEA. Trimming shortened V by 6 bases and J by 1 base, and 19 bases separated the two germline ends. The CDR3 runs 16 residues. The CDR3 nucleotides are TGCAGCGTGCCCGAGACCGCTCCGGGGTCTGGAAACACCATATATTTT. Amino acid sequence: CSVPETAPGSGNTIYF.

CDR3 sequence: CASSQVSLAGGVNEQFF. For the CDR3, the DNA is TGTGCCAGCAGCCAAGTCTCCTTAGCGGGAGGGGTCAATGAGCAGTTCTTC. The chain carries TRBV3-1 and TRBJ2-1, with 11 bases matching TRBD2. The J segment lost 6 bases and the V segment lost 1 base, leaving 8 bases of the junction unmatched. The CDR3 runs to 17 residues. CDR1 and CDR2 (germline): LGHDT, YNNKEL (reference sequence).

There are many counts of this clonotype. The genes are TRBV27 and TRBJ2-7; the D gene is possibly TRBD2 (7 bases). Germline V gene lookup returns CDR1 MNHEY and CDR2 SMNVEV (reference sequence). V shed 2 bases and J shed 0 bases, with 14 bases lying between them. The CDR3 length is 16 residues. The CDR3 region has the DNA TGTGCCAGCAGTTTAAGCGGGACACCGAGCTCCTACGAGCAGTACTTC. Protein product: CASSLSGTPSSYEQYF.